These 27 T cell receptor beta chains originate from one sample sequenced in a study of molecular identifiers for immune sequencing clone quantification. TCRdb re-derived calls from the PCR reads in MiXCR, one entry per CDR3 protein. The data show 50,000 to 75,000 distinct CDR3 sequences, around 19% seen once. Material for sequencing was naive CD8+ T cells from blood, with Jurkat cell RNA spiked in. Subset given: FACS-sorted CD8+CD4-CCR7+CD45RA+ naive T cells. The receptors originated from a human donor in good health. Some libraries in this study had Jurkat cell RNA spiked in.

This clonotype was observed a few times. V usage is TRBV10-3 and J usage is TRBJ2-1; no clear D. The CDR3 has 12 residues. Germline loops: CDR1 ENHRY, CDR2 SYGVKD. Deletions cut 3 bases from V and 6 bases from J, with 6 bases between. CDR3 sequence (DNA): TGTGCCATCAGTGATTCCGTCAATGAGCAGTTCTTC. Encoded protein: CAISDSVNEQFF.

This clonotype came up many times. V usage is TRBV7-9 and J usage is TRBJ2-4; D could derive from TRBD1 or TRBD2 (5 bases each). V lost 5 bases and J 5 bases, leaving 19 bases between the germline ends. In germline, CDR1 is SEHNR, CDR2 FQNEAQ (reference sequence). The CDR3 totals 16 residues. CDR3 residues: CASSPRFQGRENIQYF. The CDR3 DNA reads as TGTGCCAGCAGCCCCCGCTTCCAGGGACGGGAAAACATTCAGTACTTC.

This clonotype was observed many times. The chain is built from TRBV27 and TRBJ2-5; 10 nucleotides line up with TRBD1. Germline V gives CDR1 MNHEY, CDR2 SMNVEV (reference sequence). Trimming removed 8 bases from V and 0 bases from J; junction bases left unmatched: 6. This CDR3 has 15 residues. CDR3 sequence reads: CASAPGQGYQETQYF. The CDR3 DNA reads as TGTGCCAGCGCACCGGGACAGGGGTACCAAGAGACCCAGTACTTC.

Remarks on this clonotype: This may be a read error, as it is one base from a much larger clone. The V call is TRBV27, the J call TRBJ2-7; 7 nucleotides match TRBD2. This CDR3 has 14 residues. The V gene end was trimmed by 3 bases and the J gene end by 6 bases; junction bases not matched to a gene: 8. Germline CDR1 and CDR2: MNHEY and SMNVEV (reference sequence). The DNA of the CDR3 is TGTGCCAGCAGTTTCGTGACTAGCAATTCCGAGCAGTACTTC. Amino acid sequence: CASSFVTSNSEQYF.

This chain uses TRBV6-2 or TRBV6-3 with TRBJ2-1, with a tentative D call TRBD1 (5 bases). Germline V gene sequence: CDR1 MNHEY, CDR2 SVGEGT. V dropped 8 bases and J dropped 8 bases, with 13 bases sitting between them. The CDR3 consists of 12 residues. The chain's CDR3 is CASGKQGDEQFF. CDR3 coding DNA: TGTGCCAGCGGTAAGCAGGGTGATGAGCAGTTCTTC.

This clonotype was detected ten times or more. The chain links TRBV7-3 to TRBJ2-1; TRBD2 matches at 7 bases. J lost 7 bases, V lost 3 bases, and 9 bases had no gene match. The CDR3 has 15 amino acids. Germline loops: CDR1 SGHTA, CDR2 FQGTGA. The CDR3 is CASSFLVGGSNEQFF. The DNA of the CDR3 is TGTGCCAGCAGCTTTCTCGTCGGCGGGAGTAATGAGCAGTTCTTC.

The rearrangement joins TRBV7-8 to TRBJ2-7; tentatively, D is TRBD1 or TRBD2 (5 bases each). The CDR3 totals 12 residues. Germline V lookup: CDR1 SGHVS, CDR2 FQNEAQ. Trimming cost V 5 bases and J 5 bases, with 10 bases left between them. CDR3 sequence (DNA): TGTGCCAGCAGCCAACGAGGGGACGAGCAGTACTTC. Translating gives CASSQRGDEQYF.

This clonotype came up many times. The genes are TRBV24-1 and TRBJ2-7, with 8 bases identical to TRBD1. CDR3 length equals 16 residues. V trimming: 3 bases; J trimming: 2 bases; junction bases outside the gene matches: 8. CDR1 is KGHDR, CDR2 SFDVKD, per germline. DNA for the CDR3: TGTGCCACCAGTGATCCCCGACAGGGGAGCACCTACGAGCAGTACTTC. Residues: CATSDPRQGSTYEQYF.

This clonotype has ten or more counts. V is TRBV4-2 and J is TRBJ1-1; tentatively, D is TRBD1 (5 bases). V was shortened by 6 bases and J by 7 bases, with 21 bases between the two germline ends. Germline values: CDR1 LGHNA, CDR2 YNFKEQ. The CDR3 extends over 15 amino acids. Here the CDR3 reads CASSTRLGVRDEAFF. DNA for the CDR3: TGTGCCAGCAGTACTCGGCTAGGGGTTAGGGATGAAGCTTTCTTT.

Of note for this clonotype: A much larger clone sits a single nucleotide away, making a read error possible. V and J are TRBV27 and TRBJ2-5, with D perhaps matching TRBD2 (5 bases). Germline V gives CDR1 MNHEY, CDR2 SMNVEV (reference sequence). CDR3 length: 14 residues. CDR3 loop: CASSSHRDQESQYF. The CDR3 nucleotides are TGTGCCAGCAGTTCTCACCGGGATCAAGAGTCCCAGTACTTC.

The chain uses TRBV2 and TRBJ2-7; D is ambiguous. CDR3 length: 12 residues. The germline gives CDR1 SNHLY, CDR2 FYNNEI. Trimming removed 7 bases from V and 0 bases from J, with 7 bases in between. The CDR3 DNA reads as TGTGCCAGCATCCTGAGCTCCTACGAGCAGTACTTC. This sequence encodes CASILSSYEQYF.

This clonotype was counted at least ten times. The CDR3 DNA reads TGTGCCAGCAGTTTCCGAGATACGCAGTATTTT. This codes for CASSFRDTQYF. The chain employs TRBV12-3 or TRBV12-4 and TRBJ2-3; D call uncertain. This CDR3 contains 11 residues. The ends were cut back, 3 bases at V and 5 bases at J, with 3 bases in the middle.

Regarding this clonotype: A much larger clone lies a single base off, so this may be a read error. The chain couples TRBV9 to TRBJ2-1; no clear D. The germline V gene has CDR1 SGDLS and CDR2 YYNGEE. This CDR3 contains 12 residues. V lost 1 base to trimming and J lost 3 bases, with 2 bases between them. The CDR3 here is CASSVSYNEQFF. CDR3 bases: TGTGCCAGCAGCGTAAGCTACAATGAGCAGTTCTTC.

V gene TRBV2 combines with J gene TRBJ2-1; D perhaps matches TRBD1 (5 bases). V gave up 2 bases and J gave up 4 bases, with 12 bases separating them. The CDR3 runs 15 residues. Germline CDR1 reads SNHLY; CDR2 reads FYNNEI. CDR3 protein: CASSEQVQGYNEQFF. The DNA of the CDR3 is TGTGCCAGCAGTGAACAGGTTCAGGGATACAATGAGCAGTTCTTC.

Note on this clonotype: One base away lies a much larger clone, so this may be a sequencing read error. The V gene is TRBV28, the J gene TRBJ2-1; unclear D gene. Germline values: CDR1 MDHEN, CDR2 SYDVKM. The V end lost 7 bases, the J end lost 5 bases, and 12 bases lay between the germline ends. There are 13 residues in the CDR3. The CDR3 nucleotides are TGTGCCAGCATCCCCTCTGGCGACAATGAGCAGTTCTTC. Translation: CASIPSGDNEQFF.

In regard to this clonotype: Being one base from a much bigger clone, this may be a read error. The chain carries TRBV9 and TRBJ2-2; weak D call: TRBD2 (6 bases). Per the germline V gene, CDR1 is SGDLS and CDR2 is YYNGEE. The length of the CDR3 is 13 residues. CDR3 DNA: TGTGCCAGCAGCGTAGCTGGTACCGGGGGGCTGTTTTTT. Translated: CASSVAGTGGLFF.

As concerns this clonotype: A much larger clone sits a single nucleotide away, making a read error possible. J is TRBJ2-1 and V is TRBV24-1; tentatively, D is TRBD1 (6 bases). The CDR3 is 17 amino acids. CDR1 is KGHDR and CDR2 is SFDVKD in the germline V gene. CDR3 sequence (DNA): TGTGCCACCAGTGAGCGAAATCCAGGGGCCGACTACAATGGGCAGTTCTTC. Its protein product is CATSERNPGADYNGQFF.

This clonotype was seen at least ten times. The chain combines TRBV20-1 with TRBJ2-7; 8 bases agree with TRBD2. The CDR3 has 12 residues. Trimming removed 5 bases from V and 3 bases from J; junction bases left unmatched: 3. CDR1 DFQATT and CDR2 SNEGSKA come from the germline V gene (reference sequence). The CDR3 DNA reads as TGCAGTGCTCGGACTAGCTTCTACGAGCAGTACTTC. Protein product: CSARTSFYEQYF.

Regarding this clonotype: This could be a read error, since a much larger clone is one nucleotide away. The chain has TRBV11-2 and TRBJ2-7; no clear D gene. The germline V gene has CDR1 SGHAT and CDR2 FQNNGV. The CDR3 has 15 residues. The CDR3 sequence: CASSLWVDGRYGQYF. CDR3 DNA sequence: TGTGCCAGCAGCTTATGGGTTGACGGGCGCTACGGGCAGTACTTC.

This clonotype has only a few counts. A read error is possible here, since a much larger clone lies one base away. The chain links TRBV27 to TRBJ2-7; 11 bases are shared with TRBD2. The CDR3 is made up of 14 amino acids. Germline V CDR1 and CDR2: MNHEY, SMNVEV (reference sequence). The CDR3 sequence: CTSSNLAGGHEQYF. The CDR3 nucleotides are TGTACCAGCAGTAACTTAGCGGGAGGGCACGAGCAGTACTTC.

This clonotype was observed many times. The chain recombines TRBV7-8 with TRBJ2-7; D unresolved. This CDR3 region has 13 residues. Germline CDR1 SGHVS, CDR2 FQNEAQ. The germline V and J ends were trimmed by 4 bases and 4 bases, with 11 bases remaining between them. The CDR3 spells CASSSGSGYEQYF. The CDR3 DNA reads TGTGCCAGCAGCTCTGGCTCTGGGTACGAGCAGTACTTC.

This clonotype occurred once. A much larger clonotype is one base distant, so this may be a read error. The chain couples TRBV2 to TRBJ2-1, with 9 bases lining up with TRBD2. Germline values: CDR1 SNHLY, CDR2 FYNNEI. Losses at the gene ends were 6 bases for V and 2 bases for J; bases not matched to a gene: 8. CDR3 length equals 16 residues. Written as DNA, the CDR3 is TGTGCCAGCAGCAAAACAGGACTAGCGACCTACAATGAGCAGTTCTTC. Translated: CASSKTGLATYNEQFF.

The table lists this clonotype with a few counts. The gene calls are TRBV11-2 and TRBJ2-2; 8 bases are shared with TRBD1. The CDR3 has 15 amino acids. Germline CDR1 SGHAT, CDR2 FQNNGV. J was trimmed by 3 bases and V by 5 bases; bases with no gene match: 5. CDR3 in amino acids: CASSLGTGYTGELFF. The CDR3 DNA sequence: TGTGCCAGCAGCCTTGGGACAGGATACACCGGGGAGCTGTTTTTT. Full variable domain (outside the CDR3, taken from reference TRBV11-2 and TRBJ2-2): EAGVAQSPRYKIIEKRQSVAFWCNPISGHATLYWYQQILGQGPKLLIQFQNNGVVDDSQLPKDRFSAERLKGVDSTLKIQPAKLEDSAVYLCASSLGTGYTGELFFGEGSRLTVL.

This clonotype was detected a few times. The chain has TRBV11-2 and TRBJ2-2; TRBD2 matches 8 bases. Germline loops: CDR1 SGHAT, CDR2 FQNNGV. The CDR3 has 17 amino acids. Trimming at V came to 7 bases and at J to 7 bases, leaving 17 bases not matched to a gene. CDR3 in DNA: TGTGCCAGCACCCCGAGGGGAGCGGGAGATATAGGCGGGGAGCTGTTTTTT. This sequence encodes CASTPRGAGDIGGELFF.

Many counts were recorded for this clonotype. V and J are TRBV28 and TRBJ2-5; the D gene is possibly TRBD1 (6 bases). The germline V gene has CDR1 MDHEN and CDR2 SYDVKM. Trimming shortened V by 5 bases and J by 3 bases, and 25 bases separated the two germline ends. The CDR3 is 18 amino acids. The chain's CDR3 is CASSPRHADGQHKETQYF. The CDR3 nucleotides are TGTGCCAGCAGTCCACGACACGCCGACGGACAGCATAAAGAGACCCAGTACTTC.

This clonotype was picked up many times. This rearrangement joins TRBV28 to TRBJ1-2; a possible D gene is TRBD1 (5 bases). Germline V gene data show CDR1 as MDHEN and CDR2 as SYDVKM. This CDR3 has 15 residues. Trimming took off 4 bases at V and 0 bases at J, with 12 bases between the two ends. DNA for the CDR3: TGTGCCAGCAGTTCTGCCAGGGAAACTAACTATGGCTACACCTTC. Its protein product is CASSSARETNYGYTF.

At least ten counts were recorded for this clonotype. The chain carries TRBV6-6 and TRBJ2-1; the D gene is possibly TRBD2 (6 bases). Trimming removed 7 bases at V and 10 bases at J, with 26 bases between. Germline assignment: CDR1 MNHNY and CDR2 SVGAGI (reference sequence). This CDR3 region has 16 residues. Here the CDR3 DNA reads TGTGCCAGCACCGAAGATGGGGACTCGGCTCTTTGGGAGCAGTTCTTC. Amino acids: CASTEDGDSALWEQFF.